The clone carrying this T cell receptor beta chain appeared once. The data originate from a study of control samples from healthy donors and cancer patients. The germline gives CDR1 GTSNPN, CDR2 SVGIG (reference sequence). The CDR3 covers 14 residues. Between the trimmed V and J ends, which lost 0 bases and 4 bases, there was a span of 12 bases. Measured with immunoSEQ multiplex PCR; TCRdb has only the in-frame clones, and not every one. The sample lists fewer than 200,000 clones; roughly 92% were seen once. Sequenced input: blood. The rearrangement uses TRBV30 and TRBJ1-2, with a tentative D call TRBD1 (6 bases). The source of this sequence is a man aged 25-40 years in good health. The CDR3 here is CAWSVIRGAYGYTF. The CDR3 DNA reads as TGTGCCTGGAGTGTAATACGGGGGGCCTATGGCTACACCTTC.